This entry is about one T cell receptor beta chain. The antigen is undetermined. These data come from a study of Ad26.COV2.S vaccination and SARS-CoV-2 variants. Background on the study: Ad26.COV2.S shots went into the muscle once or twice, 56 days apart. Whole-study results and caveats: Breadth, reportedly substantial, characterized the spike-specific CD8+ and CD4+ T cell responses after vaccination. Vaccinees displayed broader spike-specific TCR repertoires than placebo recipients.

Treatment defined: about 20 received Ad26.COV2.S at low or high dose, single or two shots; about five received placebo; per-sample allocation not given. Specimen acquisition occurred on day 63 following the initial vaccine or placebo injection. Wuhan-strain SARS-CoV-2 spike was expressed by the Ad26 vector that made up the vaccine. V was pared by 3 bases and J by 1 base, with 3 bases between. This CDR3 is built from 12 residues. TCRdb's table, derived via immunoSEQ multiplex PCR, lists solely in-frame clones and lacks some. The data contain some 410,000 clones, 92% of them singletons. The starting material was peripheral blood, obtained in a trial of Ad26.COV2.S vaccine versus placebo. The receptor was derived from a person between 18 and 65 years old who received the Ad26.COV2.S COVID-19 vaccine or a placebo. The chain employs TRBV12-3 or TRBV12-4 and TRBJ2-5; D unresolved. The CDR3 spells CASSFSQETQYF. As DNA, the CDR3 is TGTGCCAGCAGTTTCTCCCAAGAGACCCAGTACTTC.